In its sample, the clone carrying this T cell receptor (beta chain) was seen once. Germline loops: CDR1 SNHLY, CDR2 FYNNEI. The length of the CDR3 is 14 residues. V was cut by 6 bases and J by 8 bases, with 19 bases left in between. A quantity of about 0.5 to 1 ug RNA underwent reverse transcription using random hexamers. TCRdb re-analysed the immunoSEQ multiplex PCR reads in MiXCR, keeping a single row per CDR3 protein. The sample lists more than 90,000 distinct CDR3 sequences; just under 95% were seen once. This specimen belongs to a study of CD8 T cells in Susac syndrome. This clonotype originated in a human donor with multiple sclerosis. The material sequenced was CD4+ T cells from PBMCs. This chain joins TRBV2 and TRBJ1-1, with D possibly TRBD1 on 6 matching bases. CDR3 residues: CASSIQTGFGEAFF. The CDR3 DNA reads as TGTGCCAGCAGCATCCAGACAGGATTTGGGGAAGCTTTCTTT.